This T cell receptor (beta chain) was obtained from a study of blood T cell repertoires in COVID-19 (dated by TCRdb to 2018 to 2020). Background for the entire study: Collaborator samples came from the United States, Italy and Spain and covered acute and convalescent phases of COVID-19. The material from the prospective study consisted of cDNA or gDNA derived from T cells, B-cell-depleted T cells, or PBMCs. Subjects who had been exposed to COVID-19, were actively infected with it, or had recovered from it provided the deeply sampled blood TCRbeta repertoires that made up the dataset. The repertoires were released in a freely available public database meant as a resource for research on the immune response to SARS-CoV-2. The samples were drawn from two sources: the first 160 participants of the ongoing ImmuneRACE study, and fewer than 1,500 subjects contributed by 6 global collaborators. Nearly every sample came with metadata listing a de-identified subject ID, COVID-19 status, age in years and sex. HLA class I and class II types, where available, came from metadata supplied by the sample provider rather than from assay-based typing. The paper's findings and limits, for the study overall: The amount of clinical and demographic metadata varied by source and participant and was provided uncurated.

TCRbeta CDR3 regions were amplified from genomic DNA using the immunoSEQ Assay, a bias-controlled multiplex PCR. In the paper's pipeline: The number of nucleated cells in each sample was estimated by amplification of reference gene primers within the assay. To quantify the absolute abundance of each unique TCRbeta CDR3 rearrangement, sequence reads were collapsed and filtered. For each sample, productive Simpson clonality was calculated as the square root of Simpson's diversity index over productive rearrangements. TCRdb retrieved this table from immuneACCESS and kept in-frame rearrangements only. Not all clones are present; in checked studies, unresolved V genes account for under half, and no reason is known for the remainder. D and trimming were read from the DNA, whereas the V and J calls and clone size are those reported in that table. Within this sample are under 250,000 clones, with around 90% of them counted one time only. The ten largest clones add up to 7.1% of the sample.

With respect to this clone: Its antigen is unknown. Base qualities are missing; no much larger clone stands one base away.

In the germline V gene (reference sequence), CDR1 corresponds to MNHEY and CDR2 to SMNVEV. Cut back by 3 bases and 1 base, the V and J ends lie 9 bases apart. The cysteine opens and the phenylalanine closes a CDR3 of 14 amino acids. CDR3 DNA is the only sequence kept; it has 42 bases, read in frame from the first base. Collaborating institutions collected whole blood in K2EDTA tubes following their own protocols. For TCRbeta analysis, collaborator samples were shipped as frozen whole blood, as isolated PBMCs, or as DNA extracted from either sample type. The source of this sequence is a woman in her 70s with active or convalescent COVID-19. Recombination linked TRBV27 to TRBJ1-1; TRBD1 is possibly the D segment (6 matching bases). Sequenced sample: peripheral blood. In nucleotides, the sequence is TGTGCCAGCAGTTTGGGGGGGGCGAACACTGAAGCTTTCTTT. The encoded protein is CASSLGGANTEAFF.